This record covers a single T cell receptor beta chain. No antigen is known for it. Time point denoted: technical triplicate 3. The V end was cut by 4 bases, the J end by 8 bases, with 18 bases between. Germline V gives CDR1 SGHRS, CDR2 YFSETQ. The CDR3 covers 14 residues. These data originate in a study of neurological immune-mediated disorders. The making of cDNA relied on 5'RACE with 10-nucleotide random UMIs. TCRdb passed the 5' RACE reads through MiXCR, listing each CDR3 protein once. The sample yields just under 45,000 distinct CDR3 sequences, 20% to 25% seen once. The study, taken as a whole, reports: None of the CDR3 amino acid sequences of expanded clones recurred across subjects, suggesting private repertoires in all groups.

The chain carries TRBV5-1 and TRBJ1-1; a possible D gene is TRBD1 (6 bases). The sequencing input was PBMCs. The TCR was taken from a man aged 60-69 years with HTLV-1-associated myelopathy (HAM/TSP). CDR3 coding DNA: TGCGCCAGCAGCCAGGCTCCGGGACACCGAGAAGCTTTCTTT. This sequence encodes CASSQAPGHREAFF.